Sequencing of this TCR beta chain was carried out in a study of blood T cell repertoires in COVID-19. At the level of the study: T cells, B-cell-depleted T cells, or PBMCs provided the cDNA or gDNA that served as material.

Per the authors' pipeline: The assay estimated nucleated cells by amplifying reference gene primers. Assay used: immunoSEQ multiplex PCR; TCRdb lists only in-frame clones, some missing. That table gives V, J and clone size, and the DNA gave D and trimming. Seen here are 95,000 to 120,000 clones, just under 90% observed once, and the top ten hold approximately 4.4%. The CDR3 spans 13 residues. Trimming cost V 5 bases and J 12 bases, with 16 bases left between them. Germline CDR1 is MNHEY and CDR2 is SMNVEV (reference sequence). This chain links TRBV27 with TRBJ1-4, with D perhaps matching TRBD1 (6 bases). The receptor was derived from a woman aged 45-65 years with acute or convalescent COVID-19. Sequencing was carried out using peripheral blood. The CDR3 loop reads CASSAGAPGELFF. The CDR3 coding sequence is TGTGCCAGCAGTGCAGGGGCCCCAGGGGAACTGTTTTTT.